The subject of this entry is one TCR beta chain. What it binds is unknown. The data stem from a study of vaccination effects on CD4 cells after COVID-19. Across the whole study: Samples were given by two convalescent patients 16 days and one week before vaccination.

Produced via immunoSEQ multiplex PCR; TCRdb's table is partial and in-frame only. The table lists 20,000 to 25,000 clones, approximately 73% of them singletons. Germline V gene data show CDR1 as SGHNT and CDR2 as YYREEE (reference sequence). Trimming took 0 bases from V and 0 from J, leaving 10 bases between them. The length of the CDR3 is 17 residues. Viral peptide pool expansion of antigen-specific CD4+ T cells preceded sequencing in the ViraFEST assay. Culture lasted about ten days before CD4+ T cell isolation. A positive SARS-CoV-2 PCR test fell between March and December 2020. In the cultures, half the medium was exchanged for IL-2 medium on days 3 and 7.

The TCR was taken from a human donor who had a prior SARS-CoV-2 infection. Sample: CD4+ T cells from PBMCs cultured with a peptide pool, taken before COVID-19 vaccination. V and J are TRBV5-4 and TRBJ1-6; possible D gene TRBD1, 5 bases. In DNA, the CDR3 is TGTGCCAGCAGCTTGGGGGGGGGTAGCTCCTATAATTCACCCCTCCACTTT. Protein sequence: CASSLGGGSSYNSPLHF.